This is a list of T cell receptor beta chains from one sample in a study of siplizumab effects on memory and regulatory T cells. Libraries were prepared by immunoSEQ multiplex PCR; TCRdb keeps only in-frame clonotypes and omits some of them. Of approximately 84,000 clones in the sample, 95% are singletons; the top ten hold around 18%. The sequenced material came from CD8+ T cells sorted from blood. These receptors were obtained from a human donor in good health. CDR3s leave out the opening cysteine and the closing phenylalanine or tryptophan.

length: 12; J: TRBJ2-3; V: TRBV27; CDR3: ASRGVRGTDTQY
length: 11; J: TRBJ1-1; V: TRBV7-9; CDR3: ASSFREGTEAF
length: 13; J: TRBJ1-1; V: TRBV27; CDR3: ASSLSYEANTEAF
length: 14; J: TRBJ2-1; V: TRBV27; CDR3: ASSIQTPSSYNEQF
length: 11; J: TRBJ1-2; V: TRBV27; CDR3: ASGRQGAVGYT
length: 12; J: TRBJ1-1; V: TRBV27; CDR3: ASRWQGPHTEAF
length: 12; J: TRBJ2-5; V: TRBV5-4; CDR3: ASSRQGWGETQY
length: 12; J: TRBJ2-7; V: TRBV5-1; CDR3: ASSLAGASYEQY
length: 14; J: TRBJ2-1; V: TRBV4-2; CDR3: ASSQGTSGPYNEQF
length: 12; J: TRBJ2-7; V: TRBV19; CDR3: ASSIGTSGYEQY
length: 13; J: TRBJ2-1; V: TRBV6-1; CDR3: ASSTDSSSYNEQF
length: 13; J: TRBJ1-1; V: TRBV6-5; CDR3: ASSYSKDVNTEAF
length: 15; J: TRBJ2-7; V: TRBV5-6; CDR3: ASSPSRLAGERYEQY
length: 14; J: TRBJ1-1; V: TRBV18; CDR3: ASSGWTGSGNTEAF
length: 14; J: TRBJ2-7; V: TRBV28; CDR3: ASSSLPLADSYEQY
length: 13; J: TRBJ1-2; V: TRBV7-9; CDR3: ASSLASQGVHGYT
length: 13; J: TRBJ2-3; V: TRBV7-9; CDR3: ASSLSGRTTDTQY
length: 14; J: TRBJ2-7; V: TRBV27; CDR3: ASSFSIGQSSYEQY
length: 13; J: TRBJ2-3; V: TRBV5-4; CDR3: ASSLGDSYTDTQY
length: 14; J: TRBJ2-1; V: TRBV7-9; CDR3: ASSLMGAGTSNEQF